The rows below give T cell receptor beta chains drawn from one sample of a study of cytomegalovirus exposure and HLA in healthy donors. Some clones are missing from TCRdb's copy, which holds only in-frame ones; the method was immunoSEQ multiplex PCR. This table has about 200,000 clones, roughly 80% appearing once. The material sequenced was PBMCs. Every receptor here comes from a woman younger than 35 in good health and CMV-seronegative. Both conserved end residues are part of each CDR3. The order of the fields is D gene, clone size, V gene, J gene, CDR3 DNA, CDR3 protein. The D gene is left open where the match is weak. Only some rows state a clone size, as once, few, many or a class for expanded clones.

d_call: NA
clone_size: NA
v_call: TRBV4-1
j_call: TRBJ1-2
cdr3_nt: TGCGCCAGCAGCCAGGAACCCGACAGACCCTATGGCTACACCTTC
cdr3_aa: CASSQEPDRPYGYTF

d_call: TRBD2
clone_size: many
v_call: TRBV2
j_call: TRBJ2-3
cdr3_nt: TGTGCCACTAACCGGGCGGGAGGTCCCACAGATACGCAGTATTTT
cdr3_aa: CATNRAGGPTDTQYF

d_call: TRBD1
clone_size: NA
v_call: TRBV7-8
j_call: TRBJ1-3
cdr3_nt: TGTGCCAGCAGCCCACGGACAGGGAGGGATGTCGCTGGAAACACCATATATTTT
cdr3_aa: CASSPRTGRDVAGNTIYF

d_call: TRBD2
clone_size: NA
v_call: TRBV11-3
j_call: TRBJ2-1
cdr3_nt: TGTGCCAGCAGCTTCCGACTAGCGACCTACAATGAGCAGTTCTTC
cdr3_aa: CASSFRLATYNEQFF

d_call: TRBD1
clone_size: NA
v_call: TRBV28
j_call: TRBJ1-6
cdr3_nt: TGTGCCAGCAGTTCTAGGGGACAGGGGTATTCACCCCTCCACTTT
cdr3_aa: CASSSRGQGYSPLHF

d_call: NA
clone_size: NA
v_call: TRBV7-9
j_call: TRBJ1-5
cdr3_nt: TGTGCCAGCAGCCTAGGAGGTCAGCCCCAGCATTTT
cdr3_aa: CASSLGGQPQHF

d_call: TRBD2
clone_size: NA
v_call: TRBV30
j_call: TRBJ2-4
cdr3_nt: TGTGCCTGGAGTCATGGGACTAGATTACTAGCCAAAAACATTCAGTACTTC
cdr3_aa: CAWSHGTRLLAKNIQYF

d_call: TRBD1
clone_size: NA
v_call: TRBV11-3
j_call: TRBJ2-2
cdr3_nt: TGTGCCAGCAGCCCGGCGGACAGGCTGAGCGGGGAGCTGTTTTTT
cdr3_aa: CASSPADRLSGELFF

d_call: TRBD1
clone_size: NA
v_call: TRBV11-2
j_call: TRBJ2-2
cdr3_nt: TGTGCCAGCAGCCTACGGACAGGCAACACCGGGGAGCTGTTTTTT
cdr3_aa: CASSLRTGNTGELFF

d_call: TRBD2
clone_size: NA
v_call: TRBV7-9
j_call: TRBJ2-1
cdr3_nt: TGTGCCAGCAGCCGGACTAGCGGATACTACAATGAGCAGTTCTTC
cdr3_aa: CASSRTSGYYNEQFF

d_call: TRBD2
clone_size: once
v_call: TRBV6-6
j_call: TRBJ2-1
cdr3_nt: TGTGCCAGCAGTACTACCGGGACTAGCGGAAACAATGAGCAGTTCTTC
cdr3_aa: CASSTTGTSGNNEQFF

d_call: NA
clone_size: NA
v_call: TRBV9
j_call: TRBJ2-3
cdr3_nt: TGTGCCAGCAGCGTAGCAGCCTGGCGGGACACAGATACGCAGTATTTT
cdr3_aa: CASSVAAWRDTDTQYF

d_call: NA
clone_size: NA
v_call: TRBV28
j_call: TRBJ2-3
cdr3_nt: TGTGCCAGCAGTTTGAACAGGGATACTAGCACAGATACGCAGTATTTT
cdr3_aa: CASSLNRDTSTDTQYF

d_call: TRBD1
clone_size: few
v_call: TRBV5-3
j_call: TRBJ2-3
cdr3_nt: TGTGCCAGAGGCTCTCGGACAGGGGGCTGGGCAGATACGCAGTATTTT
cdr3_aa: CARGSRTGGWADTQYF

d_call: TRBD2
clone_size: NA
v_call: TRBV19
j_call: TRBJ2-7
cdr3_nt: TGTGCCAGTAGTACCCTAGCGGGAGGGCCTGGAGAGCAGTACTTC
cdr3_aa: CASSTLAGGPGEQYF

d_call: NA
clone_size: NA
v_call: TRBV14
j_call: TRBJ2-1
cdr3_nt: TGTGCCAGCAGCCAATGGCTAGCCCGGCCCAATGAGCAGTTCTTC
cdr3_aa: CASSQWLARPNEQFF

d_call: NA
clone_size: NA
v_call: TRBV18
j_call: TRBJ2-5
cdr3_nt: TGTGCCAGCTCACTGTCTACCCAAGAGACCCAGTACTTC
cdr3_aa: CASSLSTQETQYF

d_call: TRBD2
clone_size: NA
v_call: TRBV9
j_call: TRBJ2-3
cdr3_nt: TGTGCCAGCAGCGTAGTTTTGGCGGGGGGCACAGATACGCAGTATTTT
cdr3_aa: CASSVVLAGGTDTQYF

d_call: NA
clone_size: NA
v_call: TRBV5-8
j_call: TRBJ1-5
cdr3_nt: TGTGCCAGCAGCTTGAGCCATAATCAGCCCCAGCATTTT
cdr3_aa: CASSLSHNQPQHF

d_call: TRBD1
clone_size: NA
v_call: TRBV6-5
j_call: TRBJ1-2
cdr3_nt: TGTGCCAGCAAACCGGGACAGGGGGGAGGCGGCTACACCTTC
cdr3_aa: CASKPGQGGGGYTF

d_call: TRBD1
clone_size: few
v_call: TRBV2
j_call: TRBJ1-4
cdr3_nt: TGTGCCAGCGGTAGGGACAGCTTTGAAAAACTGTTTTTT
cdr3_aa: CASGRDSFEKLFF

d_call: NA
clone_size: NA
v_call: TRBV28
j_call: TRBJ1-3
cdr3_nt: TGTGCCAGCAGCAACAGAAACACCATATATTTT
cdr3_aa: CASSNRNTIYF

d_call: TRBD2
clone_size: NA
v_call: TRBV6-5
j_call: TRBJ2-7
cdr3_nt: TGTGCCAGCAGCTCACTAGCGGGAACCTCCCTGGAGCAGTACTTC
cdr3_aa: CASSSLAGTSLEQYF

d_call: TRBD2
clone_size: NA
v_call: TRBV7-8
j_call: TRBJ2-2
cdr3_nt: TGTGCCAGCAGCTTAGAGGGAGCGGGAGGACACACCGGGGAGCTGTTTTTT
cdr3_aa: CASSLEGAGGHTGELFF

d_call: NA
clone_size: NA
v_call: TRBV7-2
j_call: TRBJ2-1
cdr3_nt: TGTGCCAGCAGCTTAGACCCTACCCGCAATGAGCAGTTCTTC
cdr3_aa: CASSLDPTRNEQFF